The 12 T cell receptor beta chains listed next were all sequenced from one sample in a study of T cells in localized non-small cell lung cancer. Data came from immunoSEQ multiplex PCR; TCRdb stores just in-frame clones and leaves some out. Here the sample spans about 77,000 clones, more than 75% being singletons. The specimen comprised peripheral blood, sampled before any cancer treatment. The origin of the receptors is a woman aged 40-75 years with stage I squamous cell lung carcinoma.

The chain carries TRBV19 and TRBJ1-5; D remains unclear. Deletions cut 1 base from V and 0 bases from J, with 7 bases between. Per germline, CDR1 LNHDA and CDR2 SQIVND (reference sequence). The CDR3 is 15 amino acids. In DNA, the CDR3 is TGTGCCAGTAGTATAGGTCAGAATAGCAATCAGCCCCAGCATTTT. Protein product: CASSIGQNSNQPQHF.

V gene TRBV7-9 combines with J gene TRBJ1-1, with a tentative D call TRBD1 (5 bases). Between the trimmed V and J ends, which lost 1 base and 4 bases, there was a span of 10 bases. The CDR3 extends over 14 amino acids. The germline gives CDR1 SEHNR, CDR2 FQNEAQ (reference sequence). CDR3 bases: TGTGCCAGCAGCTTAGGACAGACCAGCACTGAAGCTTTCTTT. It encodes CASSLGQTSTEAFF.

This chain connects TRBV5-1 to TRBJ2-1; TRBD2 agrees at 9 bases. Germline CDR1 is SGHRS and CDR2 is YFSETQ. V was pared by 0 bases and J by 8 bases, with 6 bases of the junction left unmatched. This CDR3 has 15 amino acids. CDR3 loop: CASSLASSGVDEQFF. The CDR3 DNA reads as TGCGCCAGCAGCTTGGCCTCTAGCGGGGTGGATGAGCAGTTCTTC. Looking up the rest from reference TRBV5-1 and TRBJ2-1 gives the full variable domain: KAGVTQTPRYLIKTRGQQVTLSCSPISGHRSVSWYQQTPGQGLQFLFEYFSETQRNKGNFPGRFSGRQFSNSRSEMNVSTLELGDSALYLCASSLASSGVDEQFFGPGTRLTVL.

This chain connects TRBV27 to TRBJ1-2; a weak D match, TRBD1 (5 bases). V lost 6 bases, J lost 3 bases, and 17 bases lay in between. The CDR3 spans 15 residues. The germline CDR1 and CDR2 sequences are MNHEY and SMNVEV (reference sequence). The CDR3 sequence: CASRLGRQSHYGYTF. The CDR3 DNA reads as TGTGCCAGCAGGTTAGGACGACAGTCGCACTATGGCTACACCTTC.

The chain links TRBV18 to TRBJ1-2, with D unclear. Between the trimmed V and J ends, which lost 6 bases and 5 bases, there was a span of 10 bases. The CDR3 covers 12 residues. CDR1 and CDR2 from the germline V gene are KGHSH and LQKENI. CDR3 coding DNA: TGTGCCAGCTCGTCTTTGGGGTATGGCTACACCTTC. Its translation is CASSSLGYGYTF.

The chain is built from TRBV2 and TRBJ1-6, with TRBD1 matching 7 bases. The germline V gene encodes CDR1 SNHLY and CDR2 FYNNEI. V lost 6 bases and J lost 9; bases outside the gene matches: 14. The CDR3 is 16 amino acids. CDR3 sequence reads: CASSLGTAEWGSPLHF. Written as DNA, the CDR3 is TGTGCCAGCAGCTTAGGGACAGCGGAATGGGGTTCACCCCTCCACTTT. The variable domain in full, completed from reference TRBV2 and TRBJ1-6, reads EPEVTQTPSHQVTQMGQEVILRCVPISNHLYFYWYRQILGQKVEFLVSFYNNEISEKSEIFDDQFSVERPDGSNFTLKIRSTKLEDSAMYFCASSLGTAEWGSPLHFGNGTRLTVT.

The genes are TRBV5-1 and TRBJ1-6; D ambiguous. Trimming took off 0 bases at V and 8 bases at J, with 12 bases between the two ends. Per the germline V gene, CDR1 is SGHRS and CDR2 is YFSETQ. The CDR3 is made up of 15 amino acids. The CDR3 protein is CASSLAEGLDSPLHF. The CDR3 DNA reads as TGCGCCAGCAGCTTGGCCGAGGGTTTGGATTCACCCCTCCACTTT.

The genes are TRBV29-1 and TRBJ2-5; D gene ambiguous. From germline, CDR1 is SQVTM and CDR2 ANQGSEA. V shed 2 bases and J shed 5 bases, with 6 bases lying between them. The CDR3 is 11 amino acids. CDR3 protein: CSVELMETQYF. Here the CDR3 DNA reads TGCAGCGTTGAATTGATGGAGACCCAGTACTTC.

The chain employs TRBV19 and TRBJ2-7; 9 positions agree with TRBD2. The V gene's germline CDR1 is LNHDA and CDR2 SQIVND (reference sequence). This CDR3 is built from 15 residues. J lost 3 bases, V lost 3 bases, and 6 bases had no gene match. The CDR3 loop reads CASSISGTSIYEQYF. As DNA, the CDR3 is TGTGCCAGTAGTATTTCCGGGACTAGCATCTACGAGCAGTACTTC.

The chain uses TRBV2 and TRBJ2-7; weak D call: TRBD2 (8 bases). V lost 4 bases and J 2 bases, leaving 12 bases between the germline ends. The germline V gene has CDR1 SNHLY and CDR2 FYNNEI. The CDR3 is 14 residues long. Here the CDR3 DNA reads TGTGCCAGCAGTGTAGCGGGACAGACCTACGAGCAGTACTTC. It translates to CASSVAGQTYEQYF.

Only a few counts were recorded for this clone. The genes are TRBV9 and TRBJ2-1; D may be TRBD2 (9 bases). Germline values: CDR1 SGDLS, CDR2 YYNGEE. The CDR3 is made up of 16 amino acids. The germline V and J ends were trimmed by 0 bases and 6 bases, with 16 bases remaining between them. The CDR3 is CASSVDSGGTGNEQFF. In DNA, the CDR3 is TGTGCCAGCAGCGTAGACAGCGGGGGGACAGGCAATGAGCAGTTCTTC. The full variable domain, in which reference TRBV9 and TRBJ2-1 provide the parts outside the CDR3, is DSGVTQTPKHLITATGQRVTLRCSPRSGDLSVYWYQQSLDQGLQFLIQYYNGEERAKGNILERFSAQQFPDLHSELNLSSLELGDSALYFCASSVDSGGTGNEQFFGPGTRLTVL.

The chain combines TRBV19 with TRBJ2-5; D is possibly TRBD2 (7 bases). CDR1 and CDR2 (germline): LNHDA, SQIVND (reference sequence). V was trimmed by 10 bases and J by 0 bases, leaving 15 bases between them. The CDR3 sequence is 14 residues long. CDR3 residues: CATRGGGNQETQYF. In DNA, the CDR3 is TGTGCCACCCGAGGGGGGGGGAACCAAGAGACCCAGTACTTC. Based on the CDR3 plus reference TRBV19 and TRBJ2-5, the full variable domain is DGGITQSPKYLFRKEGQNVTLSCEQNLNHDAMYWYRQDPGQGLRLIYYSQIVNDFQKGDIAEGYSVSREKKESFPLTVTSAQKNPTAFYLCATRGGGNQETQYFGPGTRLLVL.